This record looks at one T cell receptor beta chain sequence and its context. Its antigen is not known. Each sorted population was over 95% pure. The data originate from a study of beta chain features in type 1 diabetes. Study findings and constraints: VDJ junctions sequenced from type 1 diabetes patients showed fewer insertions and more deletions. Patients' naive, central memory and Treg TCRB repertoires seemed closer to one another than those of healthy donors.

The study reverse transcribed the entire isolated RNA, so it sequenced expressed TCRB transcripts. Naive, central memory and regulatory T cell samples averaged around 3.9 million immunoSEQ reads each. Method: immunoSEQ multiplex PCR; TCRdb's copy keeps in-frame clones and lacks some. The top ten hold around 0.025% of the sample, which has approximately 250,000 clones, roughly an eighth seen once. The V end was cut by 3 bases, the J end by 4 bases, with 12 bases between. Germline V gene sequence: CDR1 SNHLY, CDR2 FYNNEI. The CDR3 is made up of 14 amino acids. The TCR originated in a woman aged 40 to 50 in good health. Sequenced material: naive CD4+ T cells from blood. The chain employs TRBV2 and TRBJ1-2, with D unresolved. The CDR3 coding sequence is TGTGCCAGCAGTGAGGACGGGAAGGCCTATGGCTACACCTTC. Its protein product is CASSEDGKAYGYTF.